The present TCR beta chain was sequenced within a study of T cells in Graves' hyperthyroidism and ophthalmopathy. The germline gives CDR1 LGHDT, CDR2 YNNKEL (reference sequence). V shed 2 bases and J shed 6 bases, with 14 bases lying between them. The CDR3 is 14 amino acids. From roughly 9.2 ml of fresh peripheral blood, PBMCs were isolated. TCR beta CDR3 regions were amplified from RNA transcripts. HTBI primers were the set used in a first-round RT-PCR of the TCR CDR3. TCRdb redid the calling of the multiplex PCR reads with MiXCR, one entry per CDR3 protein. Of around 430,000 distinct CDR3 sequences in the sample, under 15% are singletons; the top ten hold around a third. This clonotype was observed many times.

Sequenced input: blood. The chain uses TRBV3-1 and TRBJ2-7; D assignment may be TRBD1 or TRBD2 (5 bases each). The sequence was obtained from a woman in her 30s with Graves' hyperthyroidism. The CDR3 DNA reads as TGTGCCAGCAGCCAAAAATTGGGACGGTTCGAGCAGTACTTC. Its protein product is CASSQKLGRFEQYF.